This TCR beta chain was sequenced for a study of OX40 agonist ivuxolimab in advanced cancers. About the study: Patients were roughly 83% male with ages roughly 20 to 90, mean roughly 55. Partial response was recorded in three patients: one hepatocellular carcinoma and two cutaneous melanoma cases. Study-wide results and limits: Expanded clones were, on average, more numerous among CD8+ T cells than CD4+.

Sequencing was performed with immunoSEQ multiplex PCR; in TCRdb, only in-frame clones are kept and a portion is missing. This table has around 100,000 clones, 75% to 95% appearing once. The germline V and J ends were trimmed by 6 bases and 2 bases, with 21 bases remaining between them. The CDR3 has 17 amino acids. Germline V lookup: CDR1 MDHEN, CDR2 SYDVKM. Blood sampling took place at baseline, cycle 4 day 1, and cycle 7 day 1. Regarding this clone: What it recognizes is unknown.

This sequence originates from an adult with an advanced solid tumor such as melanoma, head and neck, liver or kidney cancer. V is TRBV28 and J is TRBJ2-3; TRBD1 or TRBD2 may be the D gene (7 bases each). The material sequenced was CD4+ or CD8+ T cells sorted from blood, taken in a trial of the OX40 agonist ivuxolimab. The CDR3 protein is CASRPRAGGGYTDTQYF. The CDR3 DNA reads as TGTGCCAGCAGGCCTAGGGCAGGGGGGGGATACACAGATACGCAGTATTTT. The complete variable domain, with remaining parts taken from reference TRBV28 and TRBJ2-3, reads DVKVTQSSRYLVKRTGEKVFLECVQDMDHENMFWYRQDPGLGLRLIYFSYDVKMKEKGDIPEGYSVSREKKERFSLILESASTNQTSMYLCASRPRAGGGYTDTQYFGPGTRLTVL.